This entry is about one TCR beta chain. The CDR3 consists of 16 residues. V lost 1 base to trimming and J lost 7 bases, with 19 bases between them. Germline V gene lookup returns CDR1 SGHTA and CDR2 FQGNSA. The sample comes from a study of Graves' ophthalmopathy and Graves' hyperthyroidism. RNA transcripts were the template, and TCR beta CDR3 regions were amplified from them. First-round RT-PCR with HTBI primers preceded a second-round multiplex PCR. TCRdb used MiXCR to reprocess the multiplex PCR reads, holding one entry per CDR3 protein. The sample yields 650,000 to 900,000 distinct CDR3 sequences, about 44% seen once.

This rearrangement joins TRBV7-2 to TRBJ1-2, with D hard to call. The specimen was peripheral blood. The sequence was collected from an adult man with Graves' ophthalmopathy. CDR3 bases: TGTGCCAGCAGCTTAGGGGCCGCGAGGGATCTGGTTGGCTACACCTTC. Translated, it gives CASSLGAARDLVGYTF.